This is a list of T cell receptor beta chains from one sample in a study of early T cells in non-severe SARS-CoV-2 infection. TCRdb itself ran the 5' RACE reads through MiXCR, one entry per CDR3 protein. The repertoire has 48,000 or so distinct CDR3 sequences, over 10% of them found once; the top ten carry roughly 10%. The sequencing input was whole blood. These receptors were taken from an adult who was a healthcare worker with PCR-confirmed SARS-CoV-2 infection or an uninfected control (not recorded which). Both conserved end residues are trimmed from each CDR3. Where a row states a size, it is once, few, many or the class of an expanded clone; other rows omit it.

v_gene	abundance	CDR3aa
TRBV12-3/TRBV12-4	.	ASSLTRSYNEQF
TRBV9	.	ASTPGLAEYNEQF
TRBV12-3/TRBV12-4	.	ASSPLGLAGGRKQY
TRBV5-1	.	ASSPGSSYNEQF
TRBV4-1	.	ASSQDQEGKLF
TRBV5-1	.	ASSTWPSSYEQY
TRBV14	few	ASSQNTNEKLF
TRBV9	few	ASSVDQVVTYNEQF
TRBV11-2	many	ASSLVRGGGINEQF
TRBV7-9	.	ASSLSLAGDYEQY
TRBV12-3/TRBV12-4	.	ASSFVDEQY
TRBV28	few	ASSLSGTGMEQY
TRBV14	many	ASSQVFGALTYEQY
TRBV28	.	ASRKGQNSNQPQH
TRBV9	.	ASSVGGYGYT
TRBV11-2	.	ASSLDRQGYNEQF
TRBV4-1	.	ASSLFRDRVGTEAF
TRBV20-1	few	SAQQANTEAF
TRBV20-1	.	SAPKTGLAGVEQF
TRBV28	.	ASPSSGTGELF
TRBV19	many	ASNVLDRRYGYT
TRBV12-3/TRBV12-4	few	ASSHATGVFSYEQY
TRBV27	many	ASSGTTTYNSPLH
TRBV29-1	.	SVAAGQETQY
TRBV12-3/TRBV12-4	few	ASSWDSYYGYT
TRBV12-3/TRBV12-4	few	ASAGQEGTSSYEQY
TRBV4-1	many	ASSLTSGGAQETQY
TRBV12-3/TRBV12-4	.	ASSLGAQGSGNTIY
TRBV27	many	ASSLRGHGNEQY
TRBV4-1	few	ASRPLAGIEKLF
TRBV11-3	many	ASSRTSGGHNEQF
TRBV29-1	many	SVEERGWSDTQY
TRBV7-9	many	ASSSPGQGDYEQY